This paragraph reports one T cell receptor beta chain. Antigen: not known. This entry belongs to a study of a mutant IDH1 vaccine in newly diagnosed glioma. Whole-study findings and limits: Immune responses arising from the vaccine appeared in roughly 95% of patients.

Time point specified: baseline, week 1 (first vaccination visit). Sample treatment: pre-vaccination baseline after standard-of-care therapy. The repertoire was sequenced with immunoSEQ multiplex PCR; TCRdb's copy has only in-frame clones and lacks some. The sample holds about 67,000 clones, about 86% seen once. Germline CDR1 and CDR2: LGHNA and YSLEER. The ends lost 2 bases at V and 4 bases at J; junction bases unmatched: 5. The CDR3 has 14 amino acids. The chain combines TRBV4-3 with TRBJ2-7; the match to TRBD2 covers 7 bases. Material: peripheral blood mononuclear cells (PBMCs), obtained from a glioma patient treated with radiotherapy, temozolomide or both. The clonotype comes from a young woman with glioma. Some clones in this sample may be carry-over from other donors' samples. The CDR3 loop is CASSQWGGLYEQYF. CDR3 bases: TGCGCCAGCAGCCAATGGGGGGGATTGTACGAGCAGTACTTC.